This is a list of T cell receptor beta chains from one sample in a study of T-cell memory formation after mild COVID-19. TCRdb recomputed calls from the 5' RACE reads with MiXCR, one row per CDR3 protein. The sample holds roughly 370,000 distinct CDR3 sequences, about 15% seen once. The specimen sequenced was PBMCs or a T cell subset sorted from them (not recorded which). These receptors all come from a man between 18 and 35 years old who had mild COVID-19 (a few samples of this study predate the infection). Cell type and time point are not known. Each CDR3 is given with its conserved first and last residue. Each record gives: clone size, V gene, J gene, D gene, CDR3 DNA, CDR3 protein. The D gene is left open where the match is weak. Clone size is shown for a subset of rows, as once, few, many or a class of expanded clone.

once	TRBV27	TRBJ2-1	NA	TGTGCCAGCAGTCCCTATCTGGCCAGCTCCTACAATGAGCAGTTCTTC	CASSPYLASSYNEQFF
few	TRBV10-1	TRBJ1-1	NA	TGCGCCAGCAGTGAGTCAAGGATGTCGAGCACTGAAGCTTTCTTT	CASSESRMSSTEAFF
few	TRBV11-1	TRBJ1-2	NA	TGTGCCAGCAGCTTCTCCCCGAGGGATGGCTACACCTTC	CASSFSPRDGYTF
few	TRBV11-2	TRBJ1-5	NA	TGTGCCAGCAGCTTAGATCTCTCTGACAATCAGCCCCAGCATTTT	CASSLDLSDNQPQHF
NA	TRBV6-2/TRBV6-3	TRBJ2-1	TRBD2	TGTTCCAGCAGTTACTCGAAAGGACGCGGGGGGTCAAATGAGCAGTTCTTC	CSSSYSKGRGGSNEQFF
few	TRBV7-9	TRBJ2-7	NA	TGTGCCAGCGGCACGGGTTTTGAGGAGCAGTACTTC	CASGTGFEEQYF
many	TRBV29-1	TRBJ2-1	TRBD2	TGCAGCGTTGAAGATCCCGTTAGCGGGGGGCCCTCCTACAATGAGCAGTTCTTC	CSVEDPVSGGPSYNEQFF
many	TRBV5-1	TRBJ2-1	NA	TGCGCCAGCAGCTCTCAGGGGACCCCCAAAAGGGAGCAGTTCTTC	CASSSQGTPKREQFF
few	TRBV10-3	TRBJ2-5	TRBD2	TGTGCCATCAGTGACTCTCCGGGGGGGACTCAAGAGACCCAGTACTTC	CAISDSPGGTQETQYF
NA	TRBV7-9	TRBJ2-7	NA	TGTGCCAGCTCCCTGTCCGTGTACGAGCAGTACTTC	CASSLSVYEQYF
few	TRBV29-1	TRBJ2-5	NA	TGCAGCGTTGATTCAGAGACCCAGTACTTC	CSVDSETQYF
NA	TRBV12-3/TRBV12-4	TRBJ1-4	NA	TGTGCCAGCAGTTTAATGGCCACTAATGAAAAACTGTTTTTT	CASSLMATNEKLFF
NA	TRBV4-3	TRBJ2-3	NA	TGCGCCAGCAGCCAAGAGTCAGGGGTGGCAGATACGCAGTATTTT	CASSQESGVADTQYF
NA	TRBV12-3/TRBV12-4	TRBJ2-1	TRBD1	TGTGCCAGCAGTTTAGACCGACAGGGTACTGATGAGCAGTTCTTC	CASSLDRQGTDEQFF
NA	TRBV6-2/TRBV6-3	TRBJ2-1	NA	TGTGCCAGCAGTTACTCGGCGGTGCGTCCATCGGGGAATGAGCAGTTCTTC	CASSYSAVRPSGNEQFF
NA	TRBV5-1	TRBJ2-2	NA	TGCGCCAGCAGCTTGGCCAGGGGCAGAATCACCGGGGAGCTGTTTTTT	CASSLARGRITGELFF
few	TRBV7-9	TRBJ1-4	TRBD1	TGTGCCAGCAGCCCGACGACAGGGGGAGATGAAAAACTGTTTTTT	CASSPTTGGDEKLFF
NA	TRBV12-3/TRBV12-4	TRBJ1-1	NA	TGTGCCAGCAGTGTAATATTGGACACTGAAGCTTTCTTT	CASSVILDTEAFF
NA	TRBV29-1	TRBJ2-4	NA	TGCAGCGTTTCAAACCGAGCCAAAAACATTCAGTACTTC	CSVSNRAKNIQYF
few	TRBV15	TRBJ2-7	NA	TGTGCCACCAGCGCTCGCCGCGGGTACGAGCAGTACTTC	CATSARRGYEQYF
NA	TRBV12-3/TRBV12-4	TRBJ2-3	TRBD1	TGTGCCAGCAGTTTCTCTGACAGGGTCCAGTATTTT	CASSFSDRVQYF
NA	TRBV7-9	TRBJ2-5	TRBD1	TGTGCCAGCAGCTCCGGCCGCAGGACAGGGTACGAGACCCAGTACTTC	CASSSGRRTGYETQYF
few	TRBV7-2	TRBJ1-6	NA	TGTGCCAGCAGCCTCAAACCCTTTAATTCACCCCTCCACTTT	CASSLKPFNSPLHF
few	TRBV12-3/TRBV12-4	TRBJ2-5	NA	TGTGCCAGCAACTTGGGGGGAAACCAAGAGACCCAGTACTTC	CASNLGGNQETQYF
NA	TRBV7-6	TRBJ1-1	TRBD1	TGTGCCAGCAGCTCTCTCTTGGGGACAGGGGGCGGAAGAAACACTGAAGCTTTCTTT	CASSSLLGTGGGRNTEAFF
few	TRBV6-5	TRBJ2-4	NA	TGTGCCAGCAGTTATGGAAGTTTAGCCAAAAACATTCAGTACTTC	CASSYGSLAKNIQYF
NA	TRBV5-8	TRBJ2-5	TRBD2	TGTGCCAGCAGCTCGGGACTAGCGGGGGGTGGAGAGACCCAGTACTTC	CASSSGLAGGGETQYF
NA	TRBV28	TRBJ2-3	NA	TGTGCCAGCAGTCCCCGAACTTCCGGGACGGGGGATACGCAGTATTTT	CASSPRTSGTGDTQYF
NA	TRBV27	TRBJ2-7	NA	TGTGCCAGCAGTTGGCAGGGCTCCTACGAGCAGTACTTC	CASSWQGSYEQYF
NA	TRBV12-3/TRBV12-4	TRBJ2-1	NA	TGTGCCAGTACGCCTGGCAGGAGGGGATACAATGAGCAGTTCTTC	CASTPGRRGYNEQFF
NA	TRBV7-9	TRBJ2-6	NA	TGTGCCAGCAGCCCCCCCGCCCACTCTGGGGCCAACGTCCTGACTTTC	CASSPPAHSGANVLTF
few	TRBV5-1	TRBJ1-1	NA	TGCGCCAGCAGCTTGCCTCCGGGCCCACATTTGAGAGAAACCTCTGAAGCTTTCTTT	CASSLPPGPHLRETSEAFF
NA	TRBV12-3/TRBV12-4	TRBJ2-7	NA	TGTGCCAGCTCAAGGACTGAGTCCTACGAGCAGTACTTC	CASSRTESYEQYF
NA	TRBV4-3	TRBJ1-5	TRBD1	TGCGCCAGCAGCCAAGATGGGACAGGGGGCCAGCCCCAGCATTTT	CASSQDGTGGQPQHF
NA	TRBV10-3	TRBJ1-6	TRBD1	TGTGCCATCAGTGATGGACAGGGCCGGAATTCACCCCTCCACTTT	CAISDGQGRNSPLHF
NA	TRBV20-1	TRBJ1-1	NA	TGCAGTGCTAGAGAGGGGGGTAATGAAGCTTTCTTT	CSAREGGNEAFF
NA	TRBV7-2	TRBJ2-4	NA	TGTGCCAGCAGCTTCTTCGTGGGGGGGCAGGGAAACATTCAGTACTTC	CASSFFVGGQGNIQYF
NA	TRBV6-5	TRBJ2-5	NA	TGTGCCAGCAGTTACCGGGCGTGGGGAGAGACCCAGTACTTC	CASSYRAWGETQYF
NA	TRBV7-2	TRBJ2-7	NA	TGTGCCAGCAGCTTAGTAGTGGGGGGAAGGGGTAGCTCCTACGAGCAGTACTTC	CASSLVVGGRGSSYEQYF
few	TRBV20-1	TRBJ2-5	TRBD1	TGCAGTGCTGGGGCAGGGGGCAAGGAGACCCAGTACTTC	CSAGAGGKETQYF
few	TRBV6-2/TRBV6-3	TRBJ1-2	NA	TGTGCCAGCAGTTACTCCGACAGCTACACCTTC	CASSYSDSYTF
many	TRBV5-1	TRBJ1-4	NA	TGCGCCAGCAGCTTGGGGCTCCGGGACGCTAATGAAAAACTGTTTTTT	CASSLGLRDANEKLFF
many	TRBV5-1	TRBJ2-2	NA	TGCGCCAGCAGTTCACGGGGCCTACACACCGGGGAGCTGTTTTTT	CASSSRGLHTGELFF
few	TRBV5-1	TRBJ1-1	TRBD1	TGCGCCAGCAGCTTGGCAGGGGGCGAGGACACTGAAGCTTTCTTT	CASSLAGGEDTEAFF